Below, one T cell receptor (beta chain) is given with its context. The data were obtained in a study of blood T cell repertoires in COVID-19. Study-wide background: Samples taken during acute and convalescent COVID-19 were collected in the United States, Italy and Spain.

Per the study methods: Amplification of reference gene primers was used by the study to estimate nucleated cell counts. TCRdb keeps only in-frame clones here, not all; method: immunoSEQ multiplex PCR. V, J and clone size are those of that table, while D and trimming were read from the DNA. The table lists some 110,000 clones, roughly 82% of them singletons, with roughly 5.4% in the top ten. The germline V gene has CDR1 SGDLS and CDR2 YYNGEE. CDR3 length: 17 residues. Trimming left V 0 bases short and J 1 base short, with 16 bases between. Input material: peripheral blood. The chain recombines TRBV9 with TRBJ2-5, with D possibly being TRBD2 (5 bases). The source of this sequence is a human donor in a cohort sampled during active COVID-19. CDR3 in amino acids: CASSVGISGSGQETQYF. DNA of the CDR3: TGTGCCAGCAGCGTAGGAATCTCCGGCAGCGGCCAAGAGACCCAGTACTTC.